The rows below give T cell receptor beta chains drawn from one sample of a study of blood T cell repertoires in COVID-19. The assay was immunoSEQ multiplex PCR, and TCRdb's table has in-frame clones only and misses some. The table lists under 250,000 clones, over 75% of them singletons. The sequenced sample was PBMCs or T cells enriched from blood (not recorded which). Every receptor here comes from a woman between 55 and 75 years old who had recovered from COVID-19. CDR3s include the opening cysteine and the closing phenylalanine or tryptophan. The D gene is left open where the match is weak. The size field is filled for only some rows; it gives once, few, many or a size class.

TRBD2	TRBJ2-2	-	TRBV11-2	TGTGCCAGCGGGGAGCGGGGGGGCATCGGGGAGCTGTTTTTT	CASGERGGIGELFF
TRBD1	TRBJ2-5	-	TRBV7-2	TGTGCCAGCAGCTTAGGGACAGGGGAAGAGACCCAGTACTTC	CASSLGTGEETQYF
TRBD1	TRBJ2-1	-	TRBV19	TGTGCCAGTAGCTCCGGGACAGGGACCCACAGCTCCTACAATGAGCAGTTCTTC	CASSSGTGTHSSYNEQFF
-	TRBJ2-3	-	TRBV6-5	TGTGCCAGCAGTCAGGGGGGCAACACAGATACGCAGTATTTT	CASSQGGNTDTQYF
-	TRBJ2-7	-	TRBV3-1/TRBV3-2	TGTGCCAGCAGCGAGGGAATATACGAGCAGTACTTC	CASSEGIYEQYF
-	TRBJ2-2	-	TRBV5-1	TGCGCCAGCAGCTGGGGGGTAGCGGATTACACCGGGGAGCTGTTTTTT	CASSWGVADYTGELFF
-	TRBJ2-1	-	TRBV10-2	TGCGCCAGTCGGCGGGGTGACAATGAGCAGTTCTTC	CASRRGDNEQFF
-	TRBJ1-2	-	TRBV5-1	TGCGCCAGCAGCTTGGCCTGGGCGGACAACCCACTATATGGCTACACCTTC	CASSLAWADNPLYGYTF
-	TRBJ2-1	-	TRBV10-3	TGTGCCACCGGAGGGACTGGCTCCTACAATGAGCAGTTCTTC	CATGGTGSYNEQFF
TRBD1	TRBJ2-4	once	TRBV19	TGTGCCAGTAGGGACAGGGATACTCTAGCCAAAAACATTCAGTACTTC	CASRDRDTLAKNIQYF
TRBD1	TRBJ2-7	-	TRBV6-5	TGTGCCAGCTCTTTGGTGGAGCAGGGGGTATATGAGCAGTACTTC	CASSLVEQGVYEQYF
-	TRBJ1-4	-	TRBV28	TGTGCCAGCAAGGTACAGGTTAATGAAAAACTGTTTTTT	CASKVQVNEKLFF
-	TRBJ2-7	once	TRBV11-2	TGTGCCAGCACCAGAGGACAATTTAACTCCTACGAGCAGTACTTC	CASTRGQFNSYEQYF
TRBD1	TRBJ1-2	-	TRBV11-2	TGTGCCAGCAGCAAGGGGCGGGACAGGGGAGGTGGCTACACCTTC	CASSKGRDRGGGYTF
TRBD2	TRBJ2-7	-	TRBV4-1	TGCGCCAGCAGCCAAGTTTTCCGGACTAGCGGGCCGGTTGTTCAGCGGTACTTC	CASSQVFRTSGPVVQRYF
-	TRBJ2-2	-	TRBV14	TGTGCCAGCAGCCAAGTAAAGGGACACAACACCGGGGAGCTGTTTTTT	CASSQVKGHNTGELFF
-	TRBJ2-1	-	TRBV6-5	TGTGCCAGCAGTTTCCTCACTGACAATGAGCAGTTCTTC	CASSFLTDNEQFF
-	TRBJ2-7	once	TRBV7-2	TGTGCCAGCAGCTTAGAGCTGACAATCTACGAGCAGTACTTC	CASSLELTIYEQYF
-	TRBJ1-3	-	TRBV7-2	TGTGCCAGCAGCTTAGTTTCCGGGTCAGGAAACACCATATATTTT	CASSLVSGSGNTIYF
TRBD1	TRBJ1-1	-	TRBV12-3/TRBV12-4	TGTGCCAGCAGTTTAGGACAGGGGGCTTCGTCTTTCTTT	CASSLGQGASSFF
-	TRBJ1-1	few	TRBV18	TGTGCCAGCTCACTCCAGGGGAGTGAAGGCACTGAAGCTTTCTTT	CASSLQGSEGTEAFF
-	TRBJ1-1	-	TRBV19	TGTGCCAGCGCGACAGAAATGAACACTGAAGCTTTCTTT	CASATEMNTEAFF
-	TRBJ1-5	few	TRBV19	TGTGCCAGTAGTCCTCTAGACAGACACAATCAGCCCCAGCATTTT	CASSPLDRHNQPQHF
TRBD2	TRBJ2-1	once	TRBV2	TGTGCCACCGATCGGGCTAGCGGTTACAATGAGCAGTTCTTC	CATDRASGYNEQFF
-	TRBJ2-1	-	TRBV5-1	TGCGCCAGCACCCCAGGGCAGTCCTACAATGAGCAGTTCTTC	CASTPGQSYNEQFF
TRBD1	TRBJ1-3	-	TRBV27	TGTGCCAGCAGTCCCTCCCGGGACAGGGGAAACACCATATATTTT	CASSPSRDRGNTIYF
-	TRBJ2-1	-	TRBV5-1	TGCGCCAGCAGCTTGGGGGAGAGACGGGATGAGCAGTTCTTC	CASSLGERRDEQFF
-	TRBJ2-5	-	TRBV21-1	TGTGCCAGCAGCAACCTAGCGTGGAGGGAGACCCAGTACTTC	CASSNLAWRETQYF
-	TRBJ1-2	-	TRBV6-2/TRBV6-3	TGTGCCAGCAGTTCCTTGACAGGATACTCTAACTATGGCTACACCTTC	CASSSLTGYSNYGYTF
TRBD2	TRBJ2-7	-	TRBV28	TGTGCCAGCAGTTTTCGGGGGGTGGGCGAGCAGTACTTC	CASSFRGVGEQYF
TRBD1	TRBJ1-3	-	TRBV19	TGTGCCAGTAGTATGGCGGACAGGGGGAACACCATATATTTT	CASSMADRGNTIYF
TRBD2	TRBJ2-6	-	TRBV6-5	TGTGCCAGCAGTAGGGACTACGGGGCCAACGTCCTGACTTTC	CASSRDYGANVLTF
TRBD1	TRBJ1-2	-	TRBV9	TGTGCCAGCAGCGGTGGGGACAGGGGCTACACCTTC	CASSGGDRGYTF
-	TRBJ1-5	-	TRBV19	TGTGCCAGTAGGCGTTTGTCACCAACTAATCAGCCCCAGCATTTT	CASRRLSPTNQPQHF
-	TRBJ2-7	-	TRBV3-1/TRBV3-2	TGTGCCAGCAGCCAAGGTTCAGGATCCTACGAGCAGTACTTC	CASSQGSGSYEQYF
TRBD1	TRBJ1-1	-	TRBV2	TGTGCCAGCAGTGATGTGTCAGGGGGAACTGAAGCTTTCTTT	CASSDVSGGTEAFF
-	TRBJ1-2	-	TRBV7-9	TGTGCCAGCAGCCACGAGCGGGACTATGGCTACACCTTC	CASSHERDYGYTF
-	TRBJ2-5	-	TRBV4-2	TGTGCCAGCAGCCAAGCCGCGGGAGAGACCCAGTACTTC	CASSQAAGETQYF
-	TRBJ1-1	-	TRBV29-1	TGCAGCGGGGACTGGGGTGGCTCTGAAGCTTTCTTT	CSGDWGGSEAFF
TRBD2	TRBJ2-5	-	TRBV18	TGTGCCAGCTCGATCTCTACCAGGGGCTGGGAGCAAGGGACTAGCGGTCGAGAGACCCAGTACTTC	CASSISTRGWEQGTSGRETQYF
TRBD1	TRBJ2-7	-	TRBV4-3	TGCGCCAGCAGCCAAGATTGGACAGGGGGCTATAACGAGCAGTACTTC	CASSQDWTGGYNEQYF
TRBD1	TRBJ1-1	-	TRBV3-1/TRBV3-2	TGTGCCAGCAGCCAGGACAGGGCTAACACTGAAGCTTTCTTT	CASSQDRANTEAFF
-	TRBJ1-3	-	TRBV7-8	TGTGCCAGCAGCCCAGTCCCGGGGAGTGGAAACACCATATATTTT	CASSPVPGSGNTIYF
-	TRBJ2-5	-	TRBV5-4	TGTGCCAGCAGCCGAACGGGGGAGACCCAGTACTTC	CASSRTGETQYF
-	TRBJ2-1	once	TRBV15	TGTGCCACCAGCAGAGCGGTGGGGCCTTACAATGAGCAGTTCTTC	CATSRAVGPYNEQFF
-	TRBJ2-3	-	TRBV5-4	TGTGCCAGCAGGTTAGATCTCACAGATACGCAGTATTTT	CASRLDLTDTQYF
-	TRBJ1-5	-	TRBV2	TGTGCCAGCAGTGAGGGGCTGGGGAGGAATCAGCCCCAGCATTTT	CASSEGLGRNQPQHF
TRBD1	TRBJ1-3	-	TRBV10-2	TGCGCCAGCGGACAAGTCCCAGGGGGTCTCTCTGGAAACACCATATATTTT	CASGQVPGGLSGNTIYF
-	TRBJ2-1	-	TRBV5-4	TGTGCCAGCAGCTTGATCTTAGCGGACTCACATGAGCAGTTCTTC	CASSLILADSHEQFF
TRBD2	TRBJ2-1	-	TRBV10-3	TGTGCCATCAGTGACCAGCGGGAGGTTAATGAGCAGTTCTTC	CAISDQREVNEQFF
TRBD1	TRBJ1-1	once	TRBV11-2	TGTGCCAGCAGCCGAGACAGGGCGGCCACTGAAGCTTTCTTT	CASSRDRAATEAFF